These 19 T cell receptor beta chains share one sample of origin, sequenced in a study of cytomegalovirus exposure and HLA in healthy donors. The PCR used 60 Vbeta and 13 Jbeta primers. Assay: immunoSEQ multiplex PCR; the TCRdb copy retains only in-frame clones and omits some. There are 150,000 to 200,000 clones in the sample; more than 60% occur only once, and around 8.3% lies in the top ten. The sample comprised PBMCs. The origin of the receptors is a woman aged 40 to 50 in good health and CMV-seropositive.

The V and J genes are TRBV2 and TRBJ1-1; D is uncertain. Germline CDR1 SNHLY, CDR2 FYNNEI. This CDR3 comprises 15 residues. The V end lost 3 bases, the J end lost 6 bases, and 17 bases lay between the germline ends. CDR3 region: CASSERAASGSEAFF. For the CDR3, the DNA is TGTGCCAGCAGTGAGAGGGCTGCGAGCGGGTCTGAAGCTTTCTTT.

The genes are TRBV7-2 and TRBJ1-2; D is ambiguous. Trimming pared 5 bases from V and 0 bases from J, leaving 7 bases between. The CDR3 is 13 amino acids. The germline V gene encodes CDR1 SGHTA and CDR2 FQGNSA. CDR3 sequence (DNA): TGTGCCAGCAGCAGCTCCCCTAACTATGGCTACACCTTC. It encodes CASSSSPNYGYTF. Using reference TRBV7-2 and TRBJ1-2 for the parts outside the CDR3, the full variable domain is GAGVSQSPSNKVTEKGKDVELRCDPISGHTALYWYRQSLGQGLEFLIYFQGNSAPDKSGLPSDRFSAERTGGSVSTLTIQRTQQEDSAVYLCASSSSPNYGYTFGSGTRLTVV.

This sequence joins TRBV7-9 and TRBJ2-5, with 8 bases lining up with TRBD1. This CDR3 is 16 amino acids long. With V trimmed by 5 bases and J by 4 bases, 12 bases remained unmatched. Germline CDR1 SEHNR, CDR2 FQNEAQ (reference sequence). CDR3 coding DNA: TGTGCCAGCAGCCCCCGATCTACCGGGACAGGAGAGACCCAGTACTTC. Translating it yields CASSPRSTGTGETQYF.

The CDR3 coding sequence is TGCGCCAGCAGGGGTGAAGGGGGAATGGCTTTCTTT. Residues: CASRGEGGMAFF. The gene calls are TRBV5-1 and TRBJ1-1; possible D gene TRBD1, 6 bases. Germline CDR1 is SGHRS and CDR2 is YFSETQ. Trimming removed 5 bases from V and 11 bases from J, with 16 bases in between. CDR3 size: 12 residues.

The chain links TRBV7-9 to TRBJ2-2; possibly TRBD2 for D (6 bases). Germline CDR1 reads SEHNR; CDR2 reads FQNEAQ (reference sequence). This CDR3 is 11 amino acids long. Trimming removed 6 bases from V and 14 bases from J, with 13 bases in between. Here the CDR3 reads CASSPDGGLFF. The CDR3 nucleotides read TGTGCCAGCAGTCCTGACGGGGGACTGTTTTTT.

The genes are TRBV19 and TRBJ2-5, with TRBD2 matching over 7 bases. V trimming: 4 bases; J trimming: 7 bases; junction bases outside the gene matches: 15. The CDR3 is 16 residues long. From germline, CDR1 is LNHDA and CDR2 SQIVND (reference sequence). The CDR3 loop is CASSSAPGLSSATQYF. CDR3 sequence (DNA): TGTGCCAGTAGTAGCGCACCGGGACTATCATCAGCGACCCAGTACTTC. The full variable domain, with the rest looked up from reference TRBV19 and TRBJ2-5, is DGGITQSPKYLFRKEGQNVTLSCEQNLNHDAMYWYRQDPGQGLRLIYYSQIVNDFQKGDIAEGYSVSREKKESFPLTVTSAQKNPTAFYLCASSSAPGLSSATQYFGPGTRLLVL.

This chain uses TRBV6-1 with TRBJ2-1; TRBD2 is a possible D gene (5 bases). CDR3 size: 14 residues. Germline CDR1 MNHNS, CDR2 SASEGT. V was cut by 7 bases and J by 3 bases, with 13 bases left in between. Here the CDR3 DNA reads TGTGCCAGCACTCGTGACTACATCTACAATGAGCAGTTCTTC. This encodes CASTRDYIYNEQFF.

V gene TRBV7-9 combines with J gene TRBJ2-1; 14 bases are a match to TRBD2. From germline, CDR1 is SEHNR and CDR2 FQNEAQ (reference sequence). The CDR3 is 15 residues long. V lost 5 bases, J lost 5 bases, and 2 bases stayed unmatched. The CDR3 is CASSPGLAGDNEQFF. The CDR3, as DNA: TGTGCCAGCAGCCCGGGACTAGCGGGAGACAATGAGCAGTTCTTC.

V is TRBV7-9 and J is TRBJ2-2, with D possibly being TRBD2 (6 bases). The CDR3 extends over 14 amino acids. Germline V lookup: CDR1 SEHNR, CDR2 FQNEAQ (reference sequence). Trimming left V 1 base short and J 5 bases short, with 8 bases between. The CDR3, as DNA: TGTGCCAGCAGCTTAGAGACTAGTACCGGGGAGCTGTTTTTT. As protein: CASSLETSTGELFF.

The rearrangement links TRBV5-1 to TRBJ2-3, with D maybe TRBD2 (6 bases). CDR3 size: 15 residues. In germline, CDR1 is SGHRS, CDR2 YFSETQ. The V gene lost 0 bases and the J gene lost 3 bases, with 11 bases spanning the gap. The DNA of the CDR3 is TGCGCCAGCAGCTTGGCCGGGGGATCGACAGATACGCAGTATTTT. This gives the protein CASSLAGGSTDTQYF. The variable domain in full, completed from reference TRBV5-1 and TRBJ2-3, reads KAGVTQTPRYLIKTRGQQVTLSCSPISGHRSVSWYQQTPGQGLQFLFEYFSETQRNKGNFPGRFSGRQFSNSRSEMNVSTLELGDSALYLCASSLAGGSTDTQYFGPGTRLTVL.

This clone was observed a few times. The chain links TRBV2 to TRBJ1-1, with D possibly TRBD1 on 6 matching bases. CDR1 is SNHLY, CDR2 FYNNEI, per germline. The CDR3 is 13 residues long. V was pared by 0 bases and J by 12 bases, with 14 bases between. DNA of the CDR3: TGTGCCAGCAGTGAAGCCGCCAGGGGTTGGTCTTTCTTT. It is translated as CASSEAARGWSFF.

The rearrangement uses TRBV29-1 and TRBJ2-1; TRBD2 is a possible D gene (6 bases). Per the germline V gene, CDR1 is SQVTM and CDR2 is ANQGSEA. CDR3 length: 10 residues. CDR3 residues: CSGSSGEQFF. The CDR3 DNA follows: TGCAGTGGATCGAGCGGGGAGCAGTTCTTC.

The genes are TRBV2 and TRBJ1-1; no definite D call. This CDR3 comprises 15 residues. Germline CDR1 reads SNHLY; CDR2 reads FYNNEI. V lost 6 bases and J lost 4, with 18 bases in between. CDR3 nucleotide sequence: TGTGCCAGCAGAGCTGTGAGGCGATACGGCACTGAAGCTTTCTTT. This translates into CASRAVRRYGTEAFF.

The V call is TRBV4-3, the J call TRBJ2-4; D gene unclear. The CDR3 spans 18 residues. Germline lookup yields CDR1 LGHNA and CDR2 YSLEER. V lost 0 bases to trimming and J lost 0 bases, with 15 bases between them. The CDR3 is CASSQDWSPGIAKNIQYF. The CDR3 DNA reads TGCGCCAGCAGCCAAGATTGGTCTCCGGGTATAGCCAAAAACATTCAGTACTTC.

The rearrangement joins TRBV19 to TRBJ2-7, with 7 bases matching TRBD1. Germline V gene sequence: CDR1 LNHDA, CDR2 SQIVND (reference sequence). The trim removed 5 bases at V and 5 bases at J, leaving 9 bases unmatched. This CDR3 contains 14 residues. The DNA of the CDR3 is TGTGCCAGTAGTTCCAAGACAGGGTTTGACGAGCAGTACTTC. This gives the protein CASSSKTGFDEQYF.

The chain combines TRBV5-6 with TRBJ1-1, with D possibly matching TRBD1 (6 bases). Trimming removed 4 bases at V and 6 bases at J, with 13 bases between. CDR1 and CDR2 (germline): SGHDT, YYEEEE. The CDR3 length is 13 residues. The CDR3 nucleotides read TGTGCCAGCAGCCCAGGGGATTTGCCTGAAGCTTTCTTT. It codes for CASSPGDLPEAFF.

The chain recombines TRBV2 with TRBJ2-7, with 8 positions matching TRBD1. Per the germline V gene, CDR1 is SNHLY and CDR2 is FYNNEI. This CDR3 is built from 14 residues. Trimming took 8 bases from V and 0 from J; bases not matched to a gene: 6. Here the CDR3 reads CASLPQGASYEQYF. CDR3 sequence (DNA): TGTGCCAGCCTGCCCCAGGGGGCCTCCTACGAGCAGTACTTC.

The chain is built from TRBV2 and TRBJ2-2; 7 bases line up with TRBD1. Germline assignment: CDR1 SNHLY and CDR2 FYNNEI. This CDR3 contains 13 residues. The ends lost 8 bases at V and 5 bases at J; junction bases unmatched: 5. CDR3: CASRQGVTGELFF. CDR3 nucleotide sequence: TGTGCCAGCCGACAGGGTGTTACCGGGGAGCTGTTTTTT.

V gene TRBV9 combines with J gene TRBJ1-2; D may be TRBD1 (6 bases). The CDR3 sequence is 14 residues long. In germline, CDR1 is SGDLS, CDR2 YYNGEE. V shed 0 bases and J shed 4 bases, with 10 bases lying between them. The CDR3, as DNA: TGTGCCAGCAGCGTAGATGTGGGGGCCTATGGCTACACCTTC. As protein: CASSVDVGAYGYTF.